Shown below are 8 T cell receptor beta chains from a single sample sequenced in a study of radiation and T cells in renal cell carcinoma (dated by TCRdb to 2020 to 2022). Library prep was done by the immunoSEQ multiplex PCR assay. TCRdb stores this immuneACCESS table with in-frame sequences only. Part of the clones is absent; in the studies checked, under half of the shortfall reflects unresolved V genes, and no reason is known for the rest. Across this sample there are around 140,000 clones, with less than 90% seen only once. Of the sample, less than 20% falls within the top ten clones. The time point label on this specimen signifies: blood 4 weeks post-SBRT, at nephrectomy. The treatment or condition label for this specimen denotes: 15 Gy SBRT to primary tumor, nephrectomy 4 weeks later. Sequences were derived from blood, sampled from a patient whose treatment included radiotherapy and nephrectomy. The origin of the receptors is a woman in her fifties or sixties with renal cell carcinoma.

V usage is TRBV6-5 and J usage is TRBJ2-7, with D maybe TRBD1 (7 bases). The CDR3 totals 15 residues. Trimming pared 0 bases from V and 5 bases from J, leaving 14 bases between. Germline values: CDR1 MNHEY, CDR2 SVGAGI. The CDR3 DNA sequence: TGTGCCAGCAGTTACTCGACCAGGGGGGTTCACGAGCAGTACTTC. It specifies CASSYSTRGVHEQYF.

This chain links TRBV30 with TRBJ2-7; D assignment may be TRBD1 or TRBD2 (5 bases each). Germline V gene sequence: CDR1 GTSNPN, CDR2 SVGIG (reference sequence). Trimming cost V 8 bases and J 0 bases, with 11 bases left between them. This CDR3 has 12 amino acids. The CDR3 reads CAGTGGSYEQYF. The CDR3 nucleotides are TGTGCCGGGACCGGAGGCTCCTACGAGCAGTACTTC.

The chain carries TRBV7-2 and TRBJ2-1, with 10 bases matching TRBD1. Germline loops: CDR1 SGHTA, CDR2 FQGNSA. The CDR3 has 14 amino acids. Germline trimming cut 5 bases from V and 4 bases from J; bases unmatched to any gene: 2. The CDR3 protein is CASSGTGAYNEQFF. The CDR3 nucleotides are TGTGCCAGCAGCGGGACAGGGGCTTACAATGAGCAGTTCTTC. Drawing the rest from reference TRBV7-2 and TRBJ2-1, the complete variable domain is GAGVSQSPSNKVTEKGKDVELRCDPISGHTALYWYRQSLGQGLEFLIYFQGNSAPDKSGLPSDRFSAERTGGSVSTLTIQRTQQEDSAVYLCASSGTGAYNEQFFGPGTRLTVL.

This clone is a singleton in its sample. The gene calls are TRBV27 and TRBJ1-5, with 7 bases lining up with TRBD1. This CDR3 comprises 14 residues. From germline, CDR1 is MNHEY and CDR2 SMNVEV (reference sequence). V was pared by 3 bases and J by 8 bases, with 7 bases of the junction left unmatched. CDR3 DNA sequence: TGTGCCAGCAGTTTCTCGACAGGGAGGGAGCCCCAGCATTTT. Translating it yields CASSFSTGREPQHF.

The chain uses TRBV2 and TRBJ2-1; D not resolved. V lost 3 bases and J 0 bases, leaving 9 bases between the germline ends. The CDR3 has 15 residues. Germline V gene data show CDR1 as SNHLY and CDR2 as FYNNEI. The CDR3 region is CASSDLRNSYNEQFF. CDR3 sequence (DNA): TGTGCCAGCAGTGATTTGCGGAACTCCTACAATGAGCAGTTCTTC.

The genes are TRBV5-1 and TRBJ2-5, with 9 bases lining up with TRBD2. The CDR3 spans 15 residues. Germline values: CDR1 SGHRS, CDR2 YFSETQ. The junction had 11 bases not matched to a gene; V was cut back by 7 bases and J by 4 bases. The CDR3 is CASGQVAGAGETQYF. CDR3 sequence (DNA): TGCGCCAGCGGACAAGTAGCGGGGGCCGGAGAGACCCAGTACTTC.

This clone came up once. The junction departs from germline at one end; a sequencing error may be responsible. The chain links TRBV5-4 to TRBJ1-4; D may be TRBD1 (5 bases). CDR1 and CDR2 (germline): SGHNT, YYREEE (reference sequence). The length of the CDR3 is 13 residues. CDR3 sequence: CASSLGDGEKLFF. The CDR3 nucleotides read TGCGCCAGCAGCCTTGGGGACGGTGAAAAACTGTTTTTT.

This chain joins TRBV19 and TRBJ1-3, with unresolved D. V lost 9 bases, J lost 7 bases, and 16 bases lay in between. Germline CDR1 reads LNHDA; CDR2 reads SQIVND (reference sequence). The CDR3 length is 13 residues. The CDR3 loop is CASAAPGVNTIYF. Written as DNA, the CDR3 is TGTGCCAGCGCCGCCCCCGGGGTGAACACCATATATTTT.